Following are 2 T cell receptor beta chains from one sample sequenced in a study of cytotoxic CD8 clonotypes in ibrutinib-treated CLL. Clones were sequenced by immunoSEQ multiplex PCR, and TCRdb holds only the in-frame ones, with some missing. Of around 310,000 clones in the sample, 80% were seen once. Sequenced here: PBMCs, sampled before ibrutinib treatment. These TCRs come from a human donor with chronic lymphocytic leukemia.

The V gene is TRBV18, the J gene TRBJ2-2; D remains unclear. In germline, CDR1 is KGHSH, CDR2 LQKENI. Trimming took 2 bases from V and 4 from J, leaving 11 bases between them. CDR3 length: 15 residues. The CDR3 nucleotides read TGTGCCAGCTCACCAGAGACCCAGCGCACCGGGGAGCTGTTTTTT. The encoded protein is CASSPETQRTGELFF.

The chain employs TRBV4-2 and TRBJ2-7; 7 nucleotides align to TRBD1. Germline V lookup: CDR1 LGHNA, CDR2 YNFKEQ. With V trimmed by 1 base and J by 2 bases, 11 bases remained unmatched. The CDR3 is 17 residues long. CDR3 sequence reads: CASSQADVQGNPYEQYF. DNA for the CDR3: TGTGCCAGCAGCCAAGCCGACGTACAGGGGAACCCCTACGAGCAGTACTTC.